These 19 T cell receptor beta chains were sequenced from one sample in a study of control samples from healthy donors and cancer patients. Measured with immunoSEQ multiplex PCR; TCRdb has only the in-frame clones, and not every one. Found here are some 150,000 clones, 80% to 95% of them singletons; the top ten hold over 4%. Sequencing input: blood. Receptors originate from a woman aged 55-69 years in good health.

This rearrangement joins TRBV19 to TRBJ2-5; TRBD2 aligns across 9 bases. The length of the CDR3 is 15 residues. Germline assignment: CDR1 LNHDA and CDR2 SQIVND (reference sequence). Losses at the gene ends were 9 bases for V and 1 base for J; bases not matched to a gene: 9. CDR3 nucleotide sequence: TGTGCCAGCTCGCGTCCAGCGGGGGGCCAAGAGACCCAGTACTTC. Protein: CASSRPAGGQETQYF. Complete variable domain (other parts from reference TRBV19 and TRBJ2-5): DGGITQSPKYLFRKEGQNVTLSCEQNLNHDAMYWYRQDPGQGLRLIYYSQIVNDFQKGDIAEGYSVSREKKESFPLTVTSAQKNPTAFYLCASSRPAGGQETQYFGPGTRLLVL.

The CDR3 sequence is CASSISGGSTDTQYF. The CDR3 bases are TGTGCCAGCAGCATTAGCGGGGGGAGCACAGATACGCAGTATTTT. This chain joins TRBV7-9 and TRBJ2-3; 10 positions agree with TRBD2. The J segment lost 0 bases and the V segment lost 5 bases, leaving 2 bases of the junction unmatched. CDR3 size: 15 residues. Germline-derived CDR1 and CDR2 are SEHNR and FQNEAQ (reference sequence).

The chain carries TRBV20-1 and TRBJ2-1; 9 nucleotides agree with TRBD2. The ends lost 3 bases at V and 6 bases at J; junction bases unmatched: 12. Germline CDR1 and CDR2: DFQATT and SNEGSKA (reference sequence). The CDR3 extends over 16 amino acids. The CDR3 DNA sequence: TGCAGTGCTAGTTTAGCGGGGGAATGGGCAACCAATGAGCAGTTCTTC. The encoded protein is CSASLAGEWATNEQFF.

In regard to this clone: A much larger clone lies a single base off, so this may be a read error. Other DNA sequences in the same sample also yield this CDR3. The CDR3 coding sequence is TGTGCCAGCAGCTTCCTCCTGGGGAGGGCGGGGGGCTACACCTTC. Protein product: CASSFLLGRAGGYTF. The chain carries TRBV5-6 and TRBJ1-2; no firm D call. The CDR3 is made up of 15 amino acids. The ends were cut back, 2 bases at V and 8 bases at J, with 19 bases in the middle. Germline V CDR1 and CDR2: SGHDT, YYEEEE.

For this clone: Other DNA sequences in this specimen translate into the identical CDR3. The gene calls are TRBV9 and TRBJ2-3; 11 bases agree with TRBD2. With 5 bases clipped from V and 3 bases from J, the junction kept 2 bases outside the gene matches. Germline V lookup: CDR1 SGDLS, CDR2 YYNGEE. The CDR3 runs 14 residues. The CDR3 spells CASSTSGGTDTQYF. The CDR3 DNA is TGTGCCAGCAGTACTAGCGGGGGAACAGATACGCAGTATTTT. Full variable domain (remainder filled in from reference TRBV9 and TRBJ2-3): DSGVTQTPKHLITATGQRVTLRCSPRSGDLSVYWYQQSLDQGLQFLIQYYNGEERAKGNILERFSAQQFPDLHSELNLSSLELGDSALYFCASSTSGGTDTQYFGPGTRLTVL.

J is TRBJ1-1 and V is TRBV6-4; D gene ambiguous. The CDR3 runs to 12 residues. Germline-derived CDR1 and CDR2 are MRHNA and SNTAGT. With 10 bases removed from V and 6 bases from J, the gap between germline ends came to 15 bases. CDR3 sequence reads: CATMKDGSEAFF. The DNA for the CDR3 is TGTGCCACCATGAAGGACGGTTCTGAAGCTTTCTTT.

The chain employs TRBV6-5 and TRBJ1-5, with D unresolved. The length of the CDR3 is 14 residues. Trimming pared 7 bases from V and 2 bases from J, leaving 12 bases between. CDR1 and CDR2 from the germline V gene are MNHEY and SVGAGI. The CDR3 spells CASKSLRGNQPQHF. In DNA, the CDR3 is TGTGCCAGCAAATCCCTGAGGGGCAATCAGCCCCAGCATTTT.

The genes are TRBV9 and TRBJ1-6; D is uncertain. CDR1 is SGDLS and CDR2 is YYNGEE in the germline V gene. The V end lost 0 bases, the J end lost 6 bases, and 4 bases lay between the germline ends. This CDR3 region has 13 residues. In nucleotides, the CDR3 is TGTGCCAGCAGCGTAGTTAGTAATTCACCCCTCCACTTT. Its translation: CASSVVSNSPLHF.

This clone was observed once. The chain recombines TRBV2 with TRBJ2-5; D remains unclear. CDR3 length equals 13 residues. V was cut by 4 bases and J by 5 bases, with 11 bases left in between. The V gene's germline CDR1 is SNHLY and CDR2 FYNNEI. The DNA of the CDR3 is TGTGCCAGCAGTGGAGAGTACGGGGAGACCCAGTACTTC. Translated: CASSGEYGETQYF.

This clone was picked up one time. This chain joins TRBV3-1 (or the pseudogene TRBV3-2) and TRBJ2-3; 14 bases fit TRBD2. V shed 4 bases and J 7 bases; nucleotides not matched to a gene: 7. This CDR3 is built from 16 residues. The germline V gene has CDR1 LGHDT and CDR2 YNNKEL (reference sequence). CDR3 amino acids: CASSPPGTSGGNTQYF. DNA of the CDR3: TGTGCCAGCAGCCCTCCAGGGACTAGCGGGGGAAATACGCAGTATTTT.

This chain connects TRBV7-9 to TRBJ2-7; D unclear. Germline loops: CDR1 SEHNR, CDR2 FQNEAQ (reference sequence). This CDR3 comprises 11 residues. V lost 4 bases and J lost 3, with 4 bases in between. CDR3 DNA: TGTGCCAGCAGCTCAAACTACGAGCAGTACTTC. Its protein is CASSSNYEQYF.

This chain links TRBV19 with TRBJ1-2; D remains unclear. In germline, CDR1 is LNHDA, CDR2 SQIVND (reference sequence). CDR3 size: 14 residues. Trimming pared 6 bases from V and 7 bases from J, leaving 18 bases between. CDR3 in amino acids: CASSRTDVESGYTF. In nucleotides, the CDR3 is TGTGCCAGTAGCAGGACCGATGTAGAAAGTGGCTACACCTTC.

This clone was found once. The chain uses TRBV3-1 (or the pseudogene TRBV3-2) and TRBJ2-3; 13 bases match TRBD2. From germline, CDR1 is LGHDT and CDR2 YNNKEL (reference sequence). V was pared by 3 bases and J by 1 base, with 13 bases of the junction left unmatched. CDR3 length: 20 amino acids. The CDR3 sequence: CASSHPITSGGAGGTDTQYF. The CDR3 coding sequence is TGTGCCAGCAGCCATCCGATTACTAGCGGGGGGGCCGGGGGCACAGATACGCAGTATTTT.

The DNA for the CDR3 is TGTGCCAGCAGCCTCACAGCTGGGGCCAACGTCCTGACTTTC. Translated: CASSLTAGANVLTF. The chain employs TRBV21-1 and TRBJ2-6; TRBD1, the D gene given by the table, was not confirmed from the DNA. TRBV21-1 is recorded as a pseudogene. The CDR3 length is 14 residues.

In this sample, this clone turned up once. The chain links TRBV2 to TRBJ1-2; unclear D gene. Trimming shortened V by 4 bases and J by 3 bases, and 6 bases separated the two germline ends. In germline, CDR1 is SNHLY, CDR2 FYNNEI. The CDR3 extends over 12 amino acids. As DNA, the CDR3 is TGTGCCAGCAGTGTTGGGGACTATGGCTACACCTTC. It yields the protein CASSVGDYGYTF.

The rearrangement joins TRBV29-1 to TRBJ1-3, with D possibly TRBD1 on 5 matching bases. The V gene's germline CDR1 is SQVTM and CDR2 ANQGSEA. The CDR3 consists of 14 residues. With 8 bases removed from V and 0 bases from J, the gap between germline ends came to 14 bases. The CDR3 region is CSLKTASSGNTIYF. For the CDR3, the DNA is TGCAGCCTTAAGACAGCGAGCTCTGGAAACACCATATATTTT.

This clone appeared once. The chain links TRBV15 to TRBJ2-5; 14 bases align to TRBD2. Germline V gene data show CDR1 as LNHNV and CDR2 as YYDKDF (reference sequence). The V segment lost 5 bases and the J segment 7 bases; nucleotides outside the gene matches: 21. The CDR3 is 20 residues long. The CDR3 nucleotides are TGTGCCACCAGCGCCGACATGCCCGGGACTAGCGGGGGCGGGGTGGGGACCCAGTACTTC. Its translation is CATSADMPGTSGGGVGTQYF.

This clone turned up a few times. J is TRBJ1-1 and V is TRBV9; 9 bases match TRBD1. The V segment lost 4 bases and the J segment 1 base; nucleotides outside the gene matches: 5. CDR1 and CDR2 (germline): SGDLS, YYNGEE. The CDR3 spans 15 residues. CDR3 residues: CASSPGTGPNTEAFF. CDR3 DNA: TGTGCCAGCAGCCCTGGGACAGGGCCGAACACTGAAGCTTTCTTT.

The chain recombines TRBV2 with TRBJ1-6, with 7 bases identical to TRBD1. Germline CDR1 is SNHLY and CDR2 is FYNNEI. This CDR3 has 16 residues. The junction had 9 bases not matched to a gene; V was cut back by 5 bases and J by 5 bases. CDR3 coding DNA: TGTGCCAGCAGTAAGGGACAGCCGAACAATAATTCACCCCTCCACTTT. This encodes CASSKGQPNNNSPLHF.